This T cell receptor (beta chain) was observed in a study of shared clonotypes between healthy human individuals. Study background: A donor's plate count was three for CD4 naive and three for CD4 memory; CD8 naive had two and CD8 memory one.

This CDR3 spans 17 amino acids. Looked up from germline, CDR1 is MNHNS and CDR2 is SASEGT. The V and J ends lost 2 bases and 7 bases, in that order; junction bases with no gene match: 12. In the CD4+ fraction, cells were divided into CD45RA+ naive and CD45RA-negative memory subsets. In the original processing: ImmunoSEQ junction-only sequences lacked quality scores, so their filtering differed. Measured with immunoSEQ multiplex PCR; TCRdb has only the in-frame clones, and not every one. That table supplies the V and J calls and clone size; D and trimming were determined from the DNA. Of about 680,000 clones listed, less than 85% are singletons.

The source of this sequence is a woman aged 30 to 39 in good health. The chain combines TRBV6-1 with TRBJ1-4; the match to TRBD1 covers 8 bases. The sample taken for sequencing was memory CD4+ T cells sorted from blood. Subset noted: CD45RA-negative fraction. The CDR3 sequence: CASSERGKGTGTEKLFF. The CDR3 DNA reads TGTGCCAGCAGTGAAAGGGGGAAGGGGACAGGCACTGAAAAACTGTTTTTT.